The 12 T cell receptor beta chains in this list originate from one sample, sequenced in a study of T cells after yellow fever vaccination (dated 2019 in TCRdb). Library construction relied on 5' RACE. The instrument given in TCRdb is Illumina HiSeq 2500. TCRdb passed the public sequencing reads through fastp at Q25 and MiXCR, retaining productive beta sequences. All rows with the same CDR3 protein become a single entry with the most common DNA and genes. In this sample the table shows around 50,000 distinct CDR3 sequences, roughly 7.3% of which occur a single time. The top ten clones comprise 28% of the sample. The sample's treatment or condition label, decoded: live attenuated yellow fever vaccine strain. This specimen was CD8+ T cells sorted from PBMCs, taken around 16 days after the first yellow fever vaccination. These receptor sequences come from a man aged 18 to 30 who received the YFV17D yellow fever vaccine.

At least ten counts were recorded for this clonotype. CDR3 sequence reads: CASSSRASIYEQYF. CDR3 nucleotide sequence: TGTGCCAGCAGCTCCCGGGCCTCGATATACGAGCAGTACTTC. The J gene is TRBJ2-7, the V gene TRBV7-9, with no clear D. V lost 4 bases and J 4 bases, leaving 14 bases between the germline ends. This CDR3 is built from 14 residues. Germline V gene lookup returns CDR1 SEHNR and CDR2 FQNEAQ (reference sequence).

This clonotype occurred many times. The J gene is TRBJ2-5, the V gene TRBV27; D ambiguous. The V gene's germline CDR1 is MNHEY and CDR2 SMNVEV (reference sequence). V was shortened by 4 bases and J by 2 bases, with 11 bases between the two germline ends. The CDR3 has 14 residues. CDR3 nucleotide sequence: TGTGCCAGCAGTTCCTTTTCCGGGCAAGAGACCCAGTACTTC. Amino acids: CASSSFSGQETQYF.

This clonotype was found many times. V and J are TRBV12-3 or TRBV12-4 and TRBJ2-7, with D perhaps assigned TRBD1 or TRBD2 (5 bases each). The CDR3 extends over 13 amino acids. V gave up 7 bases and J gave up 3 bases, with 13 bases separating them. The CDR3 coding sequence is TGTGCCAGCACCGGGACGGTCGACTACGAGCAGTACTTC. Translated: CASTGTVDYEQYF.

The rearrangement links TRBV5-4 to TRBJ2-1, with 9 bases fitting TRBD1. CDR1 is SGHNT and CDR2 is YYREEE in the germline V gene (reference sequence). The ends lost 2 bases at V and 14 bases at J; junction bases unmatched: 8. This CDR3 is built from 13 residues. CDR3 region: CASSFSGTGRKFF. CDR3 DNA sequence: TGTGCCAGCAGCTTCTCCGGGACAGGGCGGAAGTTCTTC.

This clonotype was counted at least ten times. The chain recombines TRBV6-5 with TRBJ2-7; 8 bases match TRBD1. The V gene end was trimmed by 4 bases and the J gene end by 3 bases; junction bases not matched to a gene: 5. Germline V gene lookup returns CDR1 MNHEY and CDR2 SVGAGI. The CDR3 sequence is 14 residues long. The CDR3 DNA sequence: TGTGCCAGCAGTTCTGCAGGGGGCGGCTACGAGCAGTACTTC. It specifies CASSSAGGGYEQYF.

This clonotype was picked up many times. The chain joins TRBV19 to TRBJ2-3, with 9 positions matching TRBD1. J gave up 3 bases and V 3 bases, and 1 base lay outside the gene matches. CDR3 size: 14 residues. Germline CDR1 LNHDA, CDR2 SQIVND (reference sequence). The chain's CDR3 is CASSIGQGTDTQYF. The DNA for the CDR3 is TGTGCCAGTAGTATCGGACAGGGGACAGATACGCAGTATTTT. Variable domain in full (rest from reference TRBV19 and TRBJ2-3): DGGITQSPKYLFRKEGQNVTLSCEQNLNHDAMYWYRQDPGQGLRLIYYSQIVNDFQKGDIAEGYSVSREKKESFPLTVTSAQKNPTAFYLCASSIGQGTDTQYFGPGTRLTVL.

This clonotype was picked up many times. The chain has TRBV7-6 and TRBJ1-6; D is perhaps TRBD1 (5 bases). Between the trimmed V and J ends, which lost 3 bases and 0 bases, there was a span of 18 bases. The CDR3 runs 19 residues. Germline CDR1 SGHVS, CDR2 FNYEAQ. The CDR3 loop reads CASSLEPGLLNSYNSPLHF. CDR3 DNA: TGTGCCAGCAGCTTGGAACCGGGACTCTTAAACTCCTATAATTCACCCCTCCACTTT. Filled out from reference TRBV7-6 and TRBJ1-6, the complete variable domain reads GAGVSQSPRYKVTKRGQDVALRCDPISGHVSLYWYRQALGQGPEFLTYFNYEAQQDKSGLPNDRFSAERPEGSISTLTIQRTEQRDSAMYRCASSLEPGLLNSYNSPLHFGNGTRLTVT.

This clonotype has ten or more counts. The chain couples TRBV12-5 to TRBJ2-1, with D uncertain. The CDR3 is 14 amino acids. Trimming left V 0 bases short and J 8 bases short, with 11 bases between. Germline values: CDR1 LGHNT, CDR2 FRNRAP. CDR3 amino acids: CASGLVRGWDEQFF. In nucleotides, the CDR3 is TGTGCTAGTGGTTTGGTACGTGGGTGGGATGAGCAGTTCTTC. The full variable domain, rest sourced from reference TRBV12-5 and TRBJ2-1, is DARVTQTPRHKVTEMGQEVTMRCQPILGHNTVFWYRQTMMQGLELLAYFRNRAPLDDSGMPKDRFSAEMPDATLATLKIQPSEPRDSAVYFCASGLVRGWDEQFFGPGTRLTVL.

This clonotype showed up many times. CDR3 sequence (DNA): TGTGCCAGCAGTTACTCGTCGGGGGGGCTTGATGAGCAGTTCTTC. It translates to CASSYSSGGLDEQFF. The chain recombines TRBV6-5 with TRBJ2-1; TRBD2 matches at 8 bases. The CDR3 spans 15 residues. Losses at the gene ends were 0 bases for V and 8 bases for J; bases not matched to a gene: 6. Germline CDR1 and CDR2: MNHEY and SVGAGI.

Remarks on this clonotype: It may be a read error: a sequence one base away is much more abundant. This chain uses TRBV7-2 with TRBJ1-1, with D unresolved. The CDR3 is made up of 15 amino acids. Germline assignment: CDR1 SGHTA and CDR2 FQGNSA. Between the trimmed V and J ends, which lost 1 base and 5 bases, there was a span of 14 bases. The CDR3 coding sequence is TGTGCCAGCAGCTTAGATATAGGCCTCTTGACTGAAGCTTTCTTT. This encodes CASSLDIGLLTEAFF.

This clonotype was picked up many times. CDR3 sequence reads: CASSPSRDGEQFF. The CDR3 region has the DNA TGTGCCAGCAGTCCCTCCCGGGATGGTGAGCAGTTCTTC. The chain employs TRBV12-3 or TRBV12-4 and TRBJ2-1, with D possibly matching TRBD2 (5 bases). This CDR3 has 13 residues. The V end was cut by 5 bases, the J end by 9 bases, with 14 bases between.

This clonotype has a count of ten or more. This chain links TRBV29-1 with TRBJ1-1; D is ambiguous. Trimming took off 7 bases at V and 4 bases at J, with 10 bases between the two ends. Looked up from germline, CDR1 is SQVTM and CDR2 is ANQGSEA. The CDR3 spans 11 residues. CDR3 in amino acids: CSALILTEAFF. Written as DNA, the CDR3 is TGCAGCGCCCTTATCCTCACTGAAGCTTTCTTT.